The clone carrying this T cell receptor (beta chain) turned up a few times. TCRdb re-called the 5' RACE reads with MiXCR, one entry per CDR3 protein. Of about 210,000 distinct CDR3 sequences in the sample, roughly 27% were seen once. These data originate in a study of T-cell memory formation after mild COVID-19. Germline V gene sequence: CDR1 LGHNA, CDR2 YNFKEQ. V was trimmed by 6 bases and J by 8 bases, leaving 14 bases between them. The CDR3 runs 13 residues. This sequence was found in an adult woman who had mild COVID-19 (a few samples of this study predate the infection). Cell type and time point are not known. The chain combines TRBV4-2 with TRBJ2-1; D possibly uses TRBD1 or TRBD2 (5 bases each). The sequencing sample was made of PBMCs or a T cell subset sorted from them (not recorded which). The CDR3 DNA reads TGTGCCAGCAGGGGGGACCCGAGGTATGAGCAGTTCTTC. This gives the protein CASRGDPRYEQFF.